The source of this T cell receptor (beta chain) is a study of CD8 T cells in ankylosing spondylitis. TCRdb re-derived calls from the 5' RACE reads in MiXCR, one entry per CDR3 protein. The repertoire has about 260,000 distinct CDR3 sequences, 24% of them found once; the top ten carry approximately 0.61%. General study findings and limits: A motif in TCR beta, a set of roughly 8 highly homologous variants, appeared characteristic of ankylosing spondylitis blood. Disease-linked clones were found to be CD8+ and relatively rare in peripheral blood. Clones tied to disease were said to be significantly enriched in matched ankylosing spondylitis synovial fluid.

CDR3 size: 18 residues. CDR1 and CDR2 (germline): MNHEY, SMNVEV (reference sequence). Trimming left V 2 bases short and J 3 bases short, with 23 bases between. Note on this clonotype: As yet, its antigen is unknown.

The chain uses TRBV27 and TRBJ2-7, with no clear D. Sequencing input: blood, either unsorted or a sorted T cell fraction (not recorded which). This clonotype was obtained from a male donor with ankylosing spondylitis or in good health (not recorded which). CDR3 nucleotide sequence: TGTGCCAGCAGTTTACGGGCCGCGCTCACCACTGGGTACTACGAGCAGTACTTC. It specifies CASSLRAALTTGYYEQYF.